A selection of T cell receptor beta chains follows, all from one sample in a study of Ad26.COV2.S vaccination and SARS-CoV-2 variants. Using immunoSEQ multiplex PCR, the repertoire was profiled, and TCRdb retains in-frame clones only, with some absent. The sample consists of roughly 380,000 clones, around nine tenths of them appearing once. The starting material was peripheral blood, obtained in a trial of Ad26.COV2.S vaccine versus placebo. Receptor source: a person between 18 and 65 years old who received the Ad26.COV2.S COVID-19 vaccine or a placebo. Both conserved end residues are part of each CDR3. D genes are given only for firm matches. The size field is filled for only some rows; it gives once, few, many or a size class.

V gene,J gene,clone size,D gene,CDR3 DNA,CDR3 protein
TRBV28,TRBJ2-1,-,TRBD1,TGTGCCAGCAGCCGGACAGGGGTCTACAATGAGCAGTTCTTC,CASSRTGVYNEQFF
TRBV10-3,TRBJ2-2,-,-,TGTGCCATCAGTACTGGCGGGCACGGGAACACCGGGGAGCTGTTTTTT,CAISTGGHGNTGELFF
TRBV7-6,TRBJ2-1,-,-,TGTGCCAGCAGCTTACCGGTGGCCCGTTCGACCACCAACTACAATGAGCAGTTCTTC,CASSLPVARSTTNYNEQFF
TRBV7-9,TRBJ2-5,-,-,TGTGCCAGCAGCTTAGATCCAGGGCCGCCGGAGACCCAGTACTTC,CASSLDPGPPETQYF
TRBV29-1,TRBJ1-2,once,-,TGCAGCGTTGAGAGGACAAGGGATCTCTATGGCTACACCTTC,CSVERTRDLYGYTF
TRBV6-2/TRBV6-3,TRBJ2-1,-,-,TGTGCCAGCAGTTACTCCTCGGACACTTACAATGAGCAGTTCTTC,CASSYSSDTYNEQFF
TRBV4-1,TRBJ2-1,-,TRBD1,TGCGCCAGCAGCTTTCGACAGGGCGTATCAGCCTACAATGAGCAGTTCTTC,CASSFRQGVSAYNEQFF
TRBV28,TRBJ1-4,once,TRBD1,TGTGCCAGCAGCCGACAGGGGGCTGAAAAACTGTTTTTT,CASSRQGAEKLFF
TRBV27,TRBJ2-2,-,-,TGTGCCAGCAGTTTTAACAGTCCGAACACCGGGGAGCTGTTTTTT,CASSFNSPNTGELFF
TRBV7-2,TRBJ1-6,-,-,TGTGCCAGCAGCCTAAGAGCGGTATCGGATTCACCCCTCCACTTT,CASSLRAVSDSPLHF
TRBV19,TRBJ1-4,-,TRBD1,TGTGCCAGTAGTATAGCCGGGACAGGGTTGGAAAAACTGTTTTTT,CASSIAGTGLEKLFF
TRBV2,TRBJ2-2,once,TRBD2,TGTGCCAGCACACTAGCGGGGCAGGACACCGGGGAGCTGTTTTTT,CASTLAGQDTGELFF
TRBV5-1,TRBJ2-7,-,TRBD1,TGCGCCAGCAGCGCGATGGGACAGGGGGTTCCGAACTACGAGCAGTACTTC,CASSAMGQGVPNYEQYF
TRBV7-3,TRBJ1-1,-,-,TGTGCCAGCAGCTTAGGGGGGCGTCTTACTGAAGCTTTCTTT,CASSLGGRLTEAFF
TRBV14,TRBJ2-2,-,TRBD1,TGTGCCAGCAGCCAAGTACACGCAGGGGGAACCGGGGAGCTGTTTTTT,CASSQVHAGGTGELFF
TRBV28,TRBJ2-3,once,-,TGTGCCAGCAGTTCCACAGATACGCAGTATTTT,CASSSTDTQYF
TRBV19,TRBJ1-6,-,-,TGTGCCAGTAGCCGATACCAGGGGAATAATTCACCCCTCCACTTT,CASSRYQGNNSPLHF
TRBV29-1,TRBJ2-1,-,-,TGCAGCGTTGATAGGTCTGGGGACAATGAGCAGTTCTTC,CSVDRSGDNEQFF
TRBV6-2/TRBV6-3,TRBJ2-1,-,-,TGTGCCAGCAGTAGGGACAATGAGCAGTTCTTC,CASSRDNEQFF
TRBV7-9,TRBJ2-5,-,-,TGTGCCAGCAGCGTCGGGGGGCCCGAGACCCAGTACTTC,CASSVGGPETQYF
TRBV4-3,TRBJ2-6,-,-,TGCGCCAGCAGCCCTCGGAGGACTACCTTCTCTGGGGCCAACGTCCTGACTTTC,CASSPRRTTFSGANVLTF
TRBV30,TRBJ1-1,-,-,TGTGCCTGGACCAGGGAGGGCACTGAAGCTTTCTTT,CAWTREGTEAFF
TRBV28,TRBJ1-4,-,TRBD1,TGTGCCAGCAGTCTGACCCCCGGGACAGGGGACCCAACTAATGAAAAACTGTTTTTT,CASSLTPGTGDPTNEKLFF
TRBV4-1,TRBJ2-7,-,-,TGCGCCAGCAGCCAGCCCACTAGGGGAGGCTACGAGCAGTACTTC,CASSQPTRGGYEQYF
TRBV4-1,TRBJ1-4,-,-,TGCGCCAGCAGCCCGATCTTGATCGATGAAAAACTGTTTTTT,CASSPILIDEKLFF
TRBV6-4,TRBJ1-4,-,-,TGTGCCAGCAGTGACTCTAGTCAGGGGCGGAAAAAACTGTTTTTT,CASSDSSQGRKKLFF
TRBV2,TRBJ2-2,-,TRBD2,TGTGCCAGCAGGGGAACTAGCGGGTGGGAGCTGTTTTTT,CASRGTSGWELFF
TRBV6-5,TRBJ2-3,-,TRBD2,TGTGCCAGCAGTTACGGGACTAGCGGGGGGGAGGATACGCAGTATTTT,CASSYGTSGGEDTQYF
TRBV6-1,TRBJ2-7,-,-,TGTGCCAGCAGTGAAAAGGGGGAACTCGAGCAGTACTTC,CASSEKGELEQYF
TRBV7-6,TRBJ2-7,-,-,TGTGCCAGCAGCCCTGGGGCACAGTCCTACGAGCAGTACTTC,CASSPGAQSYEQYF
TRBV3-1/TRBV3-2,TRBJ1-6,-,-,TGTGCCAGCAGCCAAGAAGTCGTGGGGCAGAGCTCCTATAATTCACCCCTCCACTTT,CASSQEVVGQSSYNSPLHF
TRBV9,TRBJ2-3,-,-,TGTGCCAGCAGCGCGCGACTAGGCGGCACAGATACGCAGTATTTT,CASSARLGGTDTQYF
TRBV7-2,TRBJ1-5,-,TRBD1,TGTGCCAGCAGCTTAGTGGGACAGGGAGGCAATCAGCCCCAGCATTTT,CASSLVGQGGNQPQHF
TRBV4-1,TRBJ2-3,-,TRBD2,TGCGCCAGCAGCCAAGATACTAGCGGGGGGTTCCGGGATACGCAGTATTTT,CASSQDTSGGFRDTQYF
TRBV19,TRBJ2-7,-,TRBD1,TGTGCCAGTAGTATGGGGACAGGGAGATCCTACGAGCAGTACTTC,CASSMGTGRSYEQYF
TRBV27,TRBJ2-5,-,-,TGTGCCAGCAGTTTAATATCCCAAGAGACCCAGTACTTC,CASSLISQETQYF
TRBV6-2/TRBV6-3,TRBJ2-5,-,TRBD1,TGTGCCAGCAGTATACACAGGGGAGAGAGAGAGACCCAGTACTTC,CASSIHRGERETQYF